This TCR beta chain was obtained from a study of cytomegalovirus exposure and HLA in healthy donors (dated by TCRdb to the late 2010s). Notes on the research overall: In an earlier analysis of 587 of the donors, 276 Gb of sequence data and 117 million unique TCR beta sequences from some 170 million T cells were reported. In an earlier analysis of a few hundred of the donors, high-throughput TCR beta sequencing was used to judge whether each TCR beta V gene segment behaved as functional or pseudogenic. An early release covering roughly 640 HLA-typed donors comprised about 310 gigabases of sequencing data and around 85 million unique TCR sequences. All discovery cohort repertoires had been generated using a single sequencing platform. The study was designed to test whether signatures of past pathogen exposure could be identified by cataloging public T cell receptors. A handful of DR-DQ haplotypes were handled as single units for association and clustering because linkage in the cohort was strong. A later genetic analysis used genome-wide SNP genotypes for 398 of the 666 donors, treating that subset as a discovery cohort. The study used immunosequencing to profile the T cell repertoires of approximately 650 subjects and linked those repertoires to cytomegalovirus serostatus. A separate validation cohort of approximately 120 different subjects was used in addition to the 666-subject first cohort. A later analysis re-examined previously published TCR beta repertoires from hundreds of donors and added high-resolution HLA genotyping to investigate patterns of TCR occurrence. Class I and class II HLA loci were covered by the typing at four-digit resolution. Among about 410 genotyped donors of the cohort, an average of around 250,000 unique TCR beta nucleotide sequences was sequenced per donor, of which approximately 18% were non-productive. Of the 398 genotyped donors, about 84% fell in the genetic ancestry cluster associated with self-reported Caucasian donors. The study combined high-throughput TCR immunosequencing, statistical association of individual TCRs with disease status, and machine learning to predict cytomegalovirus infection status. The number of donors typed differed by locus, with 629-630 for A, B, C, DRB1 and DQB1, more than 500 for DQA1, over 600 for DPA1, and around 430 for DPB1. Rather than drawing on any new phenotypic data, the later analysis identified candidate immune exposures from TCR beta sequences and the way those sequences occurred across donors. Donor age, sex, ethnicity and CMV serostatus were compiled alongside the repertoire data. Results and caveats for the whole study, not just this receptor: Several of the top co-occurrence clusters appeared to be linked to parvovirus B19, influenza, CMV and Epstein-Barr virus, according to a later analysis. In an earlier analysis of 500 to 650 of the donors, most TCR beta V segments appeared in productive rearrangements about 87% or about 30% of the time, broadly matching IMGT annotations. Correlated functional status among segregating V segments might be attributable to linkage disequilibrium, but an unknown experimental factor could not be ruled out. In a later analysis, most CMV-associated TCR beta chains were found to appear HLA-restricted, with HLA associations seemingly driven largely by CMV exposure. When HLA alleles, especially DR and DQ, strongly co-occurred, TCR associations were difficult to assign to individual alleles. Cytomegalovirus status was reported to be diagnosed by the classifier with high specificity and sensitivity in both the original and validation cohorts. Three of the identified cytomegalovirus-associated TCR beta chains were confirmed in vitro to be specific for cytomegalovirus antigens. A cluster of highly shared sequence variants was judged likely to be a technical artifact of the sequencing pipeline. The authors suggested that the approach could potentially be extended to other disease states and immunological phenotypes. For the cohort, immune exposure information was limited to CMV serostatus. A further reported finding was that TCR beta sequences accurately predicted the HLA-A and HLA-B alleles for most subjects in the first cohort. Roughly uniform sequencing depth across donors was assumed in presence/absence analyses, although this assumption may not hold. Compared with equally common non-associated chains, HLA-associated TCR beta chains in a later analysis were more clonally expanded and had lower generation probabilities. In a later analysis, 15,000 to 20,000 TCR beta sequences were associated with specific HLA alleles at a false discovery rate of 0.05. Because HLA typing was missing for some donors at each locus, association tests included only the typed subset. The 87-base-pair reads could not distinguish some IMGT-functional V segments, including TRBV6-2 and TRBV6-3, so those segments were excluded. In the study, approximately 160 TCR beta chains were listed as associated with cytomegalovirus. In a later genetic analysis, fewer N-insertions in productive TCRs were reported among donors in an Asian-associated ancestry cluster than the approximately 630-donor mean. In this cohort, only TCR beta chains were sequenced, and detectable features were limited by the absence of alpha or paired-chain data. Because counts were too low, some 17 rarely observed V segments, including chromosome 9 orphons, were left out of the earlier analysis of about 500 of the donors. Most TCR sequences were seen in very few donors, while some public TCRs were found in many individuals. In a later genetic analysis, a missense DCLRE1C variant was associated with V-gene and J-gene trimming of TCR beta chains, and the association was replicated in an independent cohort. In a later analysis, TCR association rates were found to vary across HLA loci, with the most associated TCRs seen for DRB1 alleles and the fewest for HLA-C alleles.

Library creation used the immunoSEQ multiplex PCR assay. For the multiplex PCR, a mixture combining 60 forward primers for TCR Vbeta segments and 13 reverse primers for TCR Jbeta segments was used. Amplification of the CDR3 region of rearranged TCR beta genes was performed with a multiplex PCR assay on genomic DNA. The amplified TCR beta libraries were sequenced on the Illumina HiSeq System as 87-base-pair reads. On the study's bioinformatics: A later analysis counted 65 million to 90 million unique TCR beta chains across the 600 to 850 repertoires, and 9.5 million to 11 million of these chains were shared by at least two donors. Raw reads were error-corrected and collapsed into unique sequences with a nearest-neighbor algorithm that merged closely related sequences to remove PCR and sequencing errors. CDR3 sequences were aligned to IMGT reference sequences to assign V, D and J gene segments. For a sequence to be retained, a match of at least six nucleotides was required to both a V gene segment and a J gene segment. Rearrangements were classified as productive when the CDR3 lacked stop codons and remained in frame with V and J, and all other rearrangements were classified as non-productive. CDR3 was defined according to IMGT convention as the region running from the second conserved V-encoded cysteine to the conserved J-encoded phenylalanine. Sequences without an unambiguous match to a single V gene segment were excluded from the earlier analysis of about 600 of the donors. An earlier analysis of 500 to 700 of the donors classified V segments as functional when productive rearrangements were above 56.7% and as segregating when the standard deviation between donors was above 5%. A statistical classification framework was developed to diagnose cytomegalovirus status using the catalog of TCR beta chain sequences. In a later analysis, V and J genes were assigned by comparing TCR nucleotide sequences against IMGT/GENE-DB human TR gene sequences. In a later analysis, CDR3 sequences and most-parsimonious VDJ recombination scenarios were assigned using the TCRdist pipeline. In a later analysis, each TCR beta chain was defined by its CDR3 amino acid sequence together with its V-gene family, and reads lacking a unique V-gene family were excluded. To address suspected cross-contamination and a sequencing artifact, a later analysis removed under 600 highly shared, low-generation-probability nucleotide sequences. A later analysis calculated a clonal expansion index for each public chain from normalized within-repertoire ranks of inferred template counts. In a later analysis, generation probabilities were computed with a VDJ recombination model fitted to out-of-frame rearrangements, and the resulting probabilities were checked against IGoR. In a later analysis, TCR-TCR, TCR-HLA and TCR-CMV co-occurrence was scored with hypergeometric tests, and a repertoire-size bias correction was applied to TCR pairs. To estimate false discovery rates, a later analysis permuted the HLA or CMV assignments 20 times. In a later analysis, co-occurring TCRs were grouped using DBSCAN, with TCRdist sequence similarity added in when clustering inside HLA-allele-positive subsets. Co-occurrence clustering excluded repertoires with fewer than 30,000 or more than 120,000 public chains, plus five with anomalous nucleotide sharing. In its TCRdb copy, this immuneACCESS table keeps in-frame sequences only and misses some clones. Where compared with another copy, unresolved V genes explain less than half of these, and the others have no known cause. The V and J calls and clone size come from that table; D and trimming were worked out from the DNA. The table held for this sample gives approximately 110,000 clones. About 0.93% of the sample goes to the ten largest clones.

The germline V gene gives CDR1 as SGHDN and CDR2 as FVKESK. Measured from the cysteine to the phenylalanine, the CDR3 is 15 residues long. The only DNA kept is the CDR3, 45 bases in frame from the first base. After removal of 8 bases from V and 0 bases from J, the junction retains 9 bases not matched to a gene. A word on this clone: It lacks a known antigen.

The cohort was made up of several hundred healthy bone marrow donors. All cohort members were sampled while nominally healthy, although unrecorded immune exposures were likely present. The donor was CMV seronegative and was included in the group of 352 seronegative cohort members. Every donor gave a peripheral blood sample, and the peripheral blood mononuclear cells from that sample were used for TCR beta sequencing. Genomic DNA extraction from the blood cell samples was performed with the Qiagen DNeasy Blood Extraction Kit. The chain couples TRBV14 to TRBJ1-1; 7 of the junction bases match TRBD1. The sample taken for sequencing was PBMCs. The origin of this receptor is a man between 18 and 29 years old in good health and CMV-seronegative. The sequenced DNA is TGTGCCAGCGCACAGGGGCCTACGGTGAACACTGAAGCTTTCTTT. This gives the protein CASAQGPTVNTEAFF.